Included here is one T cell receptor (beta chain) sequence, with context. Its antigen is undetermined. The PCR had 60 Vbeta and 13 Jbeta primers. The table came from immunoSEQ multiplex PCR; TCRdb's copy has only in-frame clones and leaves some out. Among approximately 95,000 clones, more than 60% were seen once, and the ten largest hold over 9.5%. This record belongs to a study of cytomegalovirus exposure and HLA in healthy donors. Study-wide results and limits: What TCR beta sequences reportedly achieved was accurate prediction of HLA-A and HLA-B alleles in most subjects. In a later analysis, common viral pathogens appeared linked to several of the most significant clusters. As a later analysis revealed, the rate of TCR association differed by HLA locus, with DRB1 most and HLA-C fewest.

It was healthy bone marrow donors who served as donors. The specimen sequenced was PBMCs. The TCR originated in a man between 18 and 29 years old in good health and CMV-seropositive.

This CDR3 reads CASSHDRVTYEQYF. CDR3 in DNA: TGTGCCAGCTCACATGACAGGGTAACCTACGAGCAGTACTTC. The chain joins TRBV18 to TRBJ2-7, with 7 nucleotides matching TRBD1. The CDR3 totals 14 residues. The germline V gene encodes CDR1 KGHSH and CDR2 LQKENI. Trimming took 4 bases from V and 2 from J; bases not matched to a gene: 5.